Listed below are T cell receptor beta chains from one sample, sequenced in a study of spatial heterogeneity in lung cancer. TCRdb redid the calling of the 5' RACE reads with MiXCR, one entry per CDR3 protein. The sample shows some 32,000 distinct CDR3 sequences, roughly 10% of them seen only once. The source was PBMCs, collected at follow-up. These receptors all come from a female donor with early-stage non-small cell lung cancer. CDR3s include the opening cysteine and the closing phenylalanine or tryptophan. The D gene is left open where the match is weak. Clone size is shown for a subset of rows, as once, few, many or a class of expanded clone.

many	TRBJ2-4	.	TRBV7-2	CASSLEGAAASKNIQYF	TGTGCCAGCAGCTTAGAAGGGGCGGCGGCATCCAAAAACATTCAGTACTTC
many	TRBJ2-2	TRBD2	TRBV3-1	CASSQTAGLTGELFF	TGTGCCAGCAGCCAAACAGCGGGGCTCACCGGGGAGCTGTTTTTT
many	TRBJ2-3	TRBD1	TRBV5-5	CASSFDRGRGTDTQYF	TGTGCCAGCAGTTTCGACAGGGGTCGAGGCACAGATACGCAGTATTTT
many	TRBJ2-1	.	TRBV24-1	CATSDRTAYNEQFF	TGTGCCACCAGTGATCGGACAGCCTACAATGAGCAGTTCTTC
few	TRBJ1-3	TRBD1	TRBV5-6	CASSFTGAGNTIYF	TGTGCCAGCAGCTTCACAGGGGCCGGGAACACCATATATTTT
many	TRBJ2-5	TRBD1	TRBV29-1	CSVMTGGGETQYF	TGCAGCGTTATGACAGGGGGCGGAGAGACCCAGTACTTC
few	TRBJ2-7	TRBD2	TRBV7-2	CASSSEGLAGDLGEQYF	TGTGCCAGCAGCTCCGAGGGGCTAGCGGGGGACCTTGGAGAGCAGTACTTC
few	TRBJ2-5	.	TRBV20-1	CSARAAETQYF	TGCAGTGCTAGAGCGGCAGAGACCCAGTACTTC
.	TRBJ2-5	TRBD2	TRBV3-1	CASSQDRTSEQEETQYF	TGTGCCAGCAGCCAGGACAGGACTAGCGAGCAAGAAGAGACCCAGTACTTC
many	TRBJ2-4	.	TRBV29-1	CSVELSGNIQYF	TGCAGCGTTGAACTATCTGGAAACATTCAGTACTTC
few	TRBJ2-2	TRBD1	TRBV2	CASSDTRDSNTGELFF	TGTGCCAGCAGTGATACCCGGGACAGTAACACCGGGGAGCTGTTTTTT
many	TRBJ2-2	TRBD2	TRBV10-3	CAISGVETSFGGELFF	TGTGCCATCAGTGGCGTCGAGACTAGCTTTGGCGGGGAGCTGTTTTTT
many	TRBJ2-3	.	TRBV7-2	CASSLAGGPSTDTQYF	TGTGCCAGCAGCTTAGCGGGCGGCCCTAGCACAGATACGCAGTATTTT
.	TRBJ2-3	TRBD2	TRBV30	CAWSVLAGGQDTQYF	TGTGCCTGGAGTGTACTGGCGGGGGGGCAGGATACGCAGTATTTT
many	TRBJ2-3	.	TRBV5-1	CASSGTAGTQYF	TGCGCCAGCAGCGGAACAGCAGGGACGCAGTATTTT
medium-sized	TRBJ2-1	TRBD1	TRBV4-1	CASSQEPPGQGGYEQFF	TGCGCCAGCAGCCAAGAGCCCCCGGGACAGGGGGGCTATGAGCAGTTCTTC
.	TRBJ1-5	.	TRBV7-2	CASSLTDSGHQPQHF	TGTGCCAGCAGCTTGACGGACAGTGGGCATCAGCCCCAGCATTTT
few	TRBJ2-1	TRBD2	TRBV20-1	CSAMGTSGYNEQFF	TGCAGTGCCATGGGGACTAGCGGTTACAATGAGCAGTTCTTC
.	TRBJ1-2	.	TRBV12-3/TRBV12-4	CASGGNYGYTF	TGTGCCAGCGGTGGGAACTATGGCTACACCTTC
few	TRBJ2-3	.	TRBV7-9	CASSSGRYSSTDTQYF	TGTGCCAGCAGCAGCGGACGGTACTCTAGCACAGATACGCAGTATTTT
many	TRBJ1-1	.	TRBV30	CAWGVGTEAFF	TGTGCCTGGGGGGTTGGGACTGAAGCTTTCTTT
.	TRBJ2-7	TRBD2	TRBV7-2	CASSPTSYYEQYF	TGTGCCAGCAGCCCGACTAGCTACTACGAGCAGTACTTC
many	TRBJ2-2	.	TRBV12-3/TRBV12-4	CASSSGLFTGELFF	TGTGCCAGCAGTTCGGGACTTTTCACCGGGGAGCTGTTTTTT
.	TRBJ2-6	.	TRBV7-2	CASSSDVSSGANVLTF	TGTGCCAGCAGCTCGGACGTGAGCTCTGGGGCCAACGTCCTGACTTTC
medium-sized	TRBJ1-1	.	TRBV28	CASSPRLWNTEAFF	TGTGCCAGCAGTCCCCGACTGTGGAACACTGAAGCTTTCTTT